This T cell receptor beta chain was observed in a study of T cells expressing NK-cell markers (dated by TCRdb to about 2020). The study in broad terms: Seven or eight donors provided sorted CD3+CD56+NKG2C+, CD3+CD56+NKG2C- and CD3+CD56-NKG2C+ T-cell subsets, whose TCR beta-chain repertoires were profiled. Of the eight sequenced donors, seven were found to be HCMV-seropositive and one was found to be HCMV-seronegative. All eight donors whose samples were sequenced were randomly selected healthy volunteers, three of them men and five women. Sequencing of the libraries produced 2 x 150 bp reads on Illumina HiSeq 2000/2500, MiSeq or NextSeq. Overall results and qualifications from the work: In over five donors, the dominant CD3+CD56+NKG2C+ clonotypes were among the top 10 CD8+ clonotypes and accounted for roughly 1.0-7.5% of CD8+ T cells. Whether the expanded NKG2C-expressing T cell clones were specific for HCMV antigens remained unclear. Those dominant clonotypes were again the most abundant among CD3+CD56-NKG2C+ cells in several donors, at about 25-60.1%.

Note on this clonotype: The antigen this receptor binds is unknown.

From the germline V gene (reference sequence), CDR1 is SEHNR and CDR2 is FQNEAQ. The CDR3 goes from the cysteine to the phenylalanine over 15 residues. No DNA accompanies this entry. HCMV serostatus was determined by detecting HCMV-specific IgG in serum with a commercial ELISA kit. Ficoll density gradient centrifugation was used to isolate peripheral blood mononuclear cells from blood. Sequencing relied on an Illumina HiSeq 2000. TCR beta cDNA libraries were made by 5'RACE template switching that added a universal primer site and unique molecular identifiers. Priming for cDNA synthesis came from the TCR beta constant segment, and two successive PCR amplification steps followed. As for how the authors treated the data: MIGEC was used to demultiplex reads and group the reads by UMI, and MiTCR was used to assemble and quantify clonotypes. To remove erroneous sequences, TCR cDNA sequences were retained only when supported by two or more reads. Downstream repertoire analysis used the tcR package, and clonotypes were matched across fractions by CDR3 nucleotide sequence plus V segment. Antigen specificity was annotated against VDJdb with VDJmatch, allowing one amino acid substitution in CDR3. TCRdb reprocessed the reads and provides one entry for every CDR3 protein sequence; no DNA is given. The V and J calls, along with clone size, are taken from TCRdb and not from the paper's own processing. This sample's table contains roughly 170,000 distinct CDR3 sequences. The ten biggest clones cover roughly 20% of the sample.

Recombination connected TRBV7-9 to TRBJ1-2; the TCRdb D gene call, TRBD1, has no DNA to confirm it. The sequenced material came from blood T cells: a sorted CD56 or NKG2C T cell subset, CD4+ or CD8+ T cells, or bulk PBMC T cells (not recorded which). The receptor was derived from a woman between 18 and 69 years old in good health. The CDR3 region reads CASSRNQGSDYGYTF.